This T cell receptor (beta chain) was captured by sequencing in a study of post-analysis software for immune sequencing data. Study in general: Relapsing-remitting, secondary progressive and progressive-relapsing courses of multiple sclerosis were included.

This CDR3 is 14 amino acids long. V gave up 6 bases and J gave up 10 bases, with 19 bases separating them. Germline values: CDR1 MNHEY, CDR2 SVGAGI. TCR beta libraries were prepared from cDNA with unique molecular identifiers. It was from approximately 0.91 to 9.4 million T cells that about 540,000 cDNA molecules came. From the PCR reads, TCRdb called clonotypes with MiXCR, one entry per CDR3 protein. The sample consists of about 570,000 distinct CDR3 sequences, about a third of them appearing once. Regarding the study as a whole: Controls had lower frequencies than patients of 4 or 5 TRBV segments, which included TRBV5-6, TRBV5-1 and TRBV20-1.

As regards this clonotype: Antigen: not known.

Sequencing input: blood. This TCR was sampled from a girl under 18 with multiple sclerosis. This sequence joins TRBV6-5 and TRBJ2-1; D gene uncertain. The CDR3, as DNA: TGTGCCAGCAGCCCCTTTTGGCGTTCCTACGAGCAGTTCTTC. As protein: CASSPFWRSYEQFF.